The 18 T cell receptor beta chains below were found in one sample sequenced in a study of T cell clonality in common variable immunodeficiency (dated by TCRdb to between 2014 and 2016). The antigens of these receptors remain unknown. Beyond this particular receptor, the publication reports: CVID TCRbeta sequences reportedly showed fewer deletions and N-nucleotide insertions and lacked highly modified clones with 13 or more V deletions.

The library was produced with the immunoSEQ multiplex PCR assay. Not all clones reach the TCRdb copy of this immuneACCESS table, which keeps in-frame sequences only. Checked studies attribute under half of the gap to unresolved V genes and leave the rest unexplained. This sample shows about 25,000 clones, and none of them turns up only once. The ten largest clonotypes hold approximately 3.9% of the sample. The sample consisted of peripheral blood mononuclear cells. The receptors derive from a human donor with common variable immunodeficiency.

The table lists this clone with a few counts. The read ends 3 residues shy of where the CDR3 ends; the end is completed using the germline J gene. V and J are TRBV7-9 and TRBJ1-6, with D perhaps matching TRBD1 (5 bases). There are 13 residues in the CDR3. Germline CDR1 and CDR2: SEHNR and FQNEAQ (reference sequence). The CDR3 sequence is CASSSSGDGALHF. The CDR3 DNA, read in part, is TGTGCCAGCAGCTCATCGGGGGATGGGGCC.

The sample holds many counts of this clone. The read falls 3 residues short of the CDR3 end, and the missing part is taken from the germline J gene. The V and J genes are TRBV10-1 and TRBJ2-1, with 12 bases matching TRBD2. V dropped 4 bases and J dropped 7; count of bases not matched to a gene: 11. Looked up from germline, CDR1 is WNHNN and CDR2 is SYGVQD (reference sequence). The CDR3 runs 17 residues. CDR3 amino acids: CASSGRTSGNLGNEQFF. CDR3 DNA, as far as it was read: TGCGCCAGCAGTGGAAGGACTAGCGGGAATCTTGGGAATGAG.

This clone was counted a few times. The read terminates 3 residues ahead of where the CDR3 ends, so the germline J gene completes it. This chain joins TRBV18 and TRBJ2-3; D tentatively reads TRBD1 or TRBD2 (7 bases each). The V gene's germline CDR1 is KGHSH and CDR2 LQKENI. Trimming removed 3 bases from V and 5 bases from J, with 18 bases in between. CDR3 size: 16 residues. The part of the CDR3 DNA that was read is TGTGCCAGCTCACCGAAACTCAGGGGGAGGGGAGATACG. Residues: CASSPKLRGRGDT. The full CDR3 is CASSPKLRGRGDTQYF.

This clone was observed many times. Read coverage stops 3 residues before the CDR3 terminus; the germline J gene supplies the remainder. The gene calls are TRBV20-1 and TRBJ2-1; 7 bases match TRBD1. The ends lost 4 bases at V and 8 bases at J; junction bases unmatched: 8. The CDR3 runs to 13 residues. Germline V CDR1 and CDR2: DFQATT, SNEGSKA (reference sequence). Incomplete CDR3 DNA: TGCAGTGCTAACAGGGGACCGATGGATGAG. Translating gives CSANRGPMDE. The whole CDR3 is CSANRGPMDEQFF.

As regards this clone: With the read ending 3 residues before the CDR3 end, the germline J gene is used to fill in that end. The V call is TRBV7-2, the J call TRBJ2-2; a weak D match, TRBD2 (5 bases). CDR3 size: 14 residues. Trimming cost V 5 bases and J 1 base, with 8 bases left between them. Germline assignment: CDR1 SGHTA and CDR2 FQGNSA. CDR3 DNA (partial): TGTGCCAGCAGCAGGACTGTGAACACCGGGGAG. This translates into CASSRTVNTGE. The whole CDR3 reads CASSRTVNTGELFF.

At least ten counts were recorded for this clone. The read ends 3 residues before the CDR3 terminus; that terminus is restored from the germline J gene. The rearrangement joins TRBV20-1 to TRBJ2-7; TRBD2 matches at 7 bases. CDR1 and CDR2 (germline): DFQATT, SNEGSKA (reference sequence). This CDR3 is 14 amino acids long. Losses at the gene ends were 5 bases for V and 4 bases for J; bases not matched to a gene: 11. This chain's CDR3 is CSASRTREDYEQYF. CDR3 DNA, as far as it was read: TGCAGTGCTTCCCGGACTAGAGAGGATTACGAG.

This clone was counted a few times. The read falls 3 residues short of the CDR3 end, and the missing part is taken from the germline J gene. V usage is TRBV20-1 and J usage is TRBJ2-7; maybe TRBD2 (6 bases). This CDR3 is built from 14 residues. V was shortened by 8 bases and J by 4 bases, with 21 bases between the two germline ends. Germline loops: CDR1 DFQATT, CDR2 SNEGSKA (reference sequence). CDR3 loop: CSSPGGGNGYEQYF. The covered CDR3 bases are TGCAGTTCCCCTGGTGGGGGGAACGGGTACGAG.

This clone was observed at least ten times. Read sequence stops 3 residues before the CDR3 end, and the germline J gene provides the missing end. The chain couples TRBV20-1 to TRBJ2-2; the D gene is possibly TRBD1 (6 bases). V gave up 6 bases and J gave up 6 bases, with 14 bases separating them. Germline V CDR1 and CDR2: DFQATT, SNEGSKA (reference sequence). The CDR3 length is 13 residues. The CDR3 is CSAYFPGAGELFF. Partial CDR3 DNA: TGCAGTGCCTACTTCCCAGGGGCCGGGGAG.

Comments on this clone: The DNA ends 3 residues before the CDR3 does, and the rest of the CDR3 is filled in from the germline J gene. This rearrangement joins TRBV7-2 to TRBJ2-1; D possibly corresponds to TRBD1 (6 bases). Germline assignment: CDR1 SGHTA and CDR2 FQGNSA. The CDR3 contains 15 residues. Trimming left V 4 bases short and J 3 bases short, with 13 bases between. CDR3 in amino acids: CASSSGQSSYNEQFF. The DNA read from the CDR3 is TGTGCCAGCAGCTCCGGACAGTCTAGCTACAATGAG.

This clone has a count of ten or more. The DNA ends 3 residues before the CDR3 does, and the rest of the CDR3 is filled in from the germline J gene. The chain employs TRBV20-1 and TRBJ1-5; 12 bases fit TRBD1. Germline-derived CDR1 and CDR2 are DFQATT and SNEGSKA (reference sequence). V was pared by 5 bases and J by 0 bases, with 5 bases of the junction left unmatched. The CDR3 is made up of 16 amino acids. The part of the CDR3 DNA that was read is TGCAGTGCTCCCCTGGGACAGGGGGCTAGCAATCAGCCC. It codes for CSAPLGQGASNQP. The whole CDR3 is CSAPLGQGASNQPQHF.

Comment on this clone: From the germline J gene comes the end of the CDR3, since the read stops 3 residues before it. V is TRBV20-1 and J is TRBJ2-7, with 8 bases fitting TRBD1. Germline CDR1 reads DFQATT; CDR2 reads SNEGSKA (reference sequence). V lost 0 bases and J lost 2; bases outside the gene matches: 6. The CDR3 consists of 15 residues. The CDR3 spells CSARDPRQGTYEQYF. Partial CDR3 DNA: TGCAGTGCTAGAGATCCCCGACAGGGGACCTACGAG.

The sample holds a few counts of this clone. The read ends 3 residues early relative to the CDR3; the germline J gene fills the gap. The chain is built from TRBV5-1 and TRBJ2-3, with unresolved D. This CDR3 region has 13 residues. V lost 2 bases to trimming and J lost 2 bases, with 6 bases between them. CDR1 SGHRS and CDR2 YFSETQ come from the germline V gene. The CDR3 loop reads CASSFQNTDTQYF. The sequenced CDR3 bases are TGCGCCAGCAGCTTCCAAAACACAGATACG. Together with reference TRBV5-1 and TRBJ2-3, the CDR3 gives the full variable domain: KAGVTQTPRYLIKTRGQQVTLSCSPISGHRSVSWYQQTPGQGLQFLFEYFSETQRNKGNFPGRFSGRQFSNSRSEMNVSTLELGDSALYLCASSFQNTDTQYFGPGTRLTVL.

A remark on this clone: The read gets to within 3 residues of the CDR3 end, and the germline J gene fills in the rest. This chain uses TRBV19 with TRBJ1-6; D gene unclear. CDR3 length equals 14 residues. The germline CDR1 and CDR2 sequences are LNHDA and SQIVND (reference sequence). V shed 10 bases and J shed 7 bases, with 17 bases lying between them. The CDR3 loop is CATCSGVFNSPLHF. CDR3 DNA (partial): TGTGCCACCTGCTCAGGTGTCTTCAATTCACCC. The variable domain in full, with the rest retrieved from reference TRBV19 and TRBJ1-6, is DGGITQSPKYLFRKEGQNVTLSCEQNLNHDAMYWYRQDPGQGLRLIYYSQIVNDFQKGDIAEGYSVSREKKESFPLTVTSAQKNPTAFYLCATCSGVFNSPLHFGNGTRLTVT.

Concerning this clone: Read data end 3 residues before the CDR3 end; the end is taken from the germline J gene. The chain combines TRBV19 with TRBJ2-3; 8 nucleotides align to TRBD1. This CDR3 spans 16 amino acids. V dropped 6 bases and J dropped 3; count of bases not matched to a gene: 11. Germline V gene lookup returns CDR1 LNHDA and CDR2 SQIVND (reference sequence). The part of the CDR3 DNA that was read is TGTGCCAGTAGCCCTAGGACAGGGTATGAGACAGATACG. Amino acid sequence: CASSPRTGYETDT. The whole CDR3 protein is CASSPRTGYETDTQYF.

As to this clone: Sequencing ends 3 residues short of the CDR3 end; the germline J gene provides the rest. The chain uses TRBV7-6 and TRBJ2-7, with D possibly TRBD2 on 6 matching bases. Trimming pared 5 bases from V and 6 bases from J, leaving 20 bases between. This CDR3 region has 15 residues. CDR1 and CDR2 (germline): SGHVS, FNYEAQ. The CDR3 sequence: CASSPEGSGRIEQYF. The CDR3 DNA, read in part, is TGTGCCAGCAGCCCTGAGGGGAGTGGGAGGATCGAG.

Many counts were recorded for this clone. The missing CDR3 end, 3 residues past where the read stops, is filled in from the germline J gene. The chain links TRBV7-2 to TRBJ2-5; D is ambiguous. This CDR3 spans 15 amino acids. CDR1 and CDR2 (germline): SGHTA, FQGNSA. V shed 2 bases and J shed 2 bases, with 12 bases lying between them. The part of the CDR3 DNA that was read is TGTGCCAGCAGCTTAAGGCCGTTGATTCAAGAGACC. It specifies CASSLRPLIQET. The full-length CDR3 reads as CASSLRPLIQETQYF.

This clone was observed a handful of times. The CDR3 end is not reached by the read, which stops 3 residues before it; the germline J gene fills it in. V and J are TRBV7-3 and TRBJ2-1, with 11 bases fitting TRBD1. The J segment lost 8 bases and the V segment lost 2 bases, leaving 2 bases of the junction unmatched. The CDR3 totals 14 residues. In germline, CDR1 is SGHTA, CDR2 FQGTGA. CDR3 sequence: CASSLGQGAYEQFF. CDR3 DNA, as far as it was read: TGTGCCAGCAGCTTAGGACAGGGGGCGTATGAG.

On this clone: The missing CDR3 end, 3 residues past where the read stops, is filled in from the germline J gene. The J gene is TRBJ1-2, the V gene TRBV7-9, with D tentatively TRBD1 (5 bases). Looked up from germline, CDR1 is SEHNR and CDR2 is FQNEAQ (reference sequence). This CDR3 is 13 amino acids long. The V gene lost 0 bases and the J gene lost 6 bases, with 8 bases spanning the gap. CDR3 in amino acids: CASSLAGGDGYTF. CDR3 DNA (partial): TGTGCCAGCAGCTTAGCGGGGGGAGATGGC.